These T cell receptor beta chains were read from a single sample in a study of blood T cell repertoires in COVID-19. Profiled with immunoSEQ multiplex PCR; TCRdb holds only in-frame clones, not every one. The sample yields around 120,000 clones, approximately 62% seen once. Sequencing used peripheral blood. Source of these receptors: a man older than 75 with acute or convalescent COVID-19. Both conserved end residues are part of each CDR3. The D gene is left open where the match is weak. The size field is filled for only some rows; it gives once, few, many or a size class.

once | TRBJ2-4 | 17 | TRBV4-1 | TRBD2 | CASSRFGLAGAKNIQYF | TGCGCCAGCAGCCGCTTTGGACTAGCGGGAGCCAAAAACATTCAGTACTTC
few | TRBJ2-6 | 16 | TRBV5-1 | TRBD1 | CASSITGGAGANVLTF | TGCGCCAGCAGTATTACAGGGGGCGCTGGGGCCAACGTCCTGACTTTC
- | TRBJ1-1 | 16 | TRBV7-8 | - | CASSQARRGVDTEAFF | TGTGCCAGCAGCCAAGCACGCCGGGGGGTGGACACTGAAGCTTTCTTT
- | TRBJ2-1 | 16 | TRBV10-3 | TRBD2 | CAISESSSGLINEQFF | TGTGCCATCAGTGAGTCCTCTAGCGGGTTGATCAATGAGCAGTTCTTC
- | TRBJ1-4 | 14 | TRBV6-5 | - | CATANWGANEKLFF | TGTGCCACCGCGAATTGGGGCGCTAATGAAAAACTGTTTTTT
- | TRBJ2-2 | 15 | TRBV2 | TRBD1 | CASKRGPTEAGELFF | TGTGCCAGCAAGAGGGGGCCGACAGAGGCCGGGGAGCTGTTTTTT
- | TRBJ1-6 | 15 | TRBV6-6 | TRBD1 | CASSYGQGYNSPLHF | TGTGCCAGCAGTTACGGACAGGGCTATAATTCACCCCTCCACTTT
- | TRBJ2-6 | 20 | TRBV24-1 | - | CATSDPPAGITSSGANVLTF | TGTGCCACCAGTGATCCGCCGGCAGGGATTACCTCCTCTGGGGCCAACGTCCTGACTTTC
few | TRBJ2-5 | 15 | TRBV19 | TRBD2 | CASSPLAGDQETQYF | TGTGCCAGTAGTCCGCTAGCGGGAGACCAAGAGACCCAGTACTTC
- | TRBJ2-3 | 15 | TRBV24-1 | - | CATSAPGGLADTQYF | TGTGCCACCAGTGCCCCGGGCGGGCTAGCTGATACGCAGTATTTT
once | TRBJ2-1 | 16 | TRBV28 | TRBD2 | CASSFVPAGEYNEQFF | TGTGCCAGCAGTTTCGTCCCGGCGGGAGAGTACAATGAGCAGTTCTTC
- | TRBJ1-2 | 12 | TRBV21-1 | - | CASSPRRVGYTF | TGTGCCAGCAGCCCTCGGAGGGTCGGCTACACCTTC
- | TRBJ2-3 | 14 | TRBV20-1 | - | CSASGTLSTDTQYF | TGCAGTGCTAGTGGGACACTGAGCACAGATACGCAGTATTTT
- | TRBJ2-3 | 12 | TRBV6-1 | - | CASSELGETQYF | TGTGCCAGCAGTGAACTTGGGGAGACGCAGTATTTT
once | TRBJ2-3 | 15 | TRBV2 | TRBD2 | CASKGREAARDTQYF | TGTGCCAGCAAGGGGAGGGAGGCGGCTCGGGATACGCAGTATTTT
- | TRBJ1-1 | 10 | TRBV20-1 | - | CSASTYEAFF | TGCAGTGCTTCAACTTATGAAGCTTTCTTT
- | TRBJ1-2 | 12 | TRBV9 | - | CASSRRGEGYTF | TGTGCCAGCAGCCGACGGGGGGAAGGCTACACCTTC
- | TRBJ2-7 | 13 | TRBV5-8 | TRBD1 | CASSRDRPYEQYF | TGTGCCAGCAGTCGGGACAGACCCTACGAGCAGTACTTC
- | TRBJ2-2 | 15 | TRBV25-1 | TRBD2 | CASSLGGRVRGELFF | TGTGCCAGCAGCCTGGGCGGGAGGGTCCGAGGGGAGCTGTTTTTT
- | TRBJ2-3 | 14 | TRBV7-3 | TRBD2 | CASSLTSGKDTQYF | TGTGCCAGCAGCTTAACTAGCGGGAAAGATACGCAGTATTTT
- | TRBJ2-6 | 16 | TRBV7-9 | - | CASRGGTAFGANVLTF | TGTGCCAGCAGGGGGGGTACAGCCTTTGGGGCCAACGTCCTGACTTTC
- | TRBJ2-2 | 12 | TRBV29-1 | - | CSVGQFTGELFF | TGCAGCGTAGGACAATTCACCGGGGAGCTGTTTTTT
- | TRBJ2-1 | 16 | TRBV5-6 | TRBD2 | CASSRTSGGLYNEQFF | TGTGCCAGCAGCCGGACTAGCGGAGGACTGTACAATGAGCAGTTCTTC
- | TRBJ2-6 | 15 | TRBV6-5 | - | CASLSAAAGANVLTF | TGTGCCAGCCTTAGCGCGGCAGCTGGGGCCAACGTCCTGACTTTC
- | TRBJ2-1 | 14 | TRBV28 | - | CASSYHTSPGEQFF | TGTGCCAGCAGCTATCATACTAGCCCAGGGGAGCAGTTCTTC
- | TRBJ1-1 | 11 | TRBV2 | - | CASSERRGAFF | TGTGCCAGCAGTGAAAGGCGGGGAGCTTTCTTT
- | TRBJ1-6 | 15 | TRBV6-1 | - | CASSTDSLMISPLHF | TGTGCCAGCAGCACAGACAGCCTAATGATTTCACCCCTCCACTTT
- | TRBJ2-6 | 16 | TRBV28 | TRBD1 | CASISGTVAGANVLTF | TGTGCCAGTATTTCCGGGACAGTTGCTGGGGCCAACGTCCTGACTTTC
- | TRBJ2-7 | 15 | TRBV29-1 | TRBD1 | CSVEMRDRGTGEQYF | TGCAGCGTTGAAATGAGGGACAGGGGGACTGGCGAGCAGTACTTC
few | TRBJ2-3 | 15 | TRBV27 | - | CASSHVAVSTDTQYF | TGTGCCAGCAGCCACGTAGCAGTTAGCACAGATACGCAGTATTTT
- | TRBJ2-6 | 15 | TRBV9 | - | CASSVIGSGANVLTF | TGTGCCAGCAGCGTAATCGGGTCTGGGGCCAACGTCCTGACTTTC
- | TRBJ2-3 | 16 | TRBV7-2 | TRBD2 | CASSGHSGSGADTQYF | TGTGCCAGCAGCGGCCATAGCGGGAGTGGCGCAGATACGCAGTATTTT
- | TRBJ2-1 | 16 | TRBV7-2 | TRBD2 | CASNTPGTTTYNEQFF | TGTGCCAGCAACACCCCAGGGACTACAACCTACAATGAGCAGTTCTTC
few | TRBJ1-2 | 16 | TRBV23-1 | - | CASSQYWHVPNYGYTF | TGCGCCAGCAGTCAATATTGGCATGTTCCTAACTATGGCTACACCTTC
- | TRBJ1-1 | 16 | TRBV5-1 | TRBD1 | CASSSGQGFMNTEAFF | TGCGCCAGCAGCTCCGGACAGGGCTTTATGAACACTGAAGCTTTCTTT
few | TRBJ1-6 | 15 | TRBV11-2 | - | CASSPPWDTSSPLHF | TGTGCCAGCAGCCCACCCTGGGACACCTCTTCACCCCTCCACTTT
- | TRBJ2-1 | 13 | TRBV6-2/TRBV6-3 | - | CASSPQFFNEQFF | TGTGCCAGCAGTCCCCAGTTCTTCAATGAGCAGTTCTTC
once | TRBJ2-7 | 15 | TRBV5-1 | TRBD2 | CASSLGVAGDYEQYF | TGCGCCAGCAGCTTGGGAGTAGCGGGGGATTACGAGCAGTACTTC
- | TRBJ2-1 | 12 | TRBV6-2/TRBV6-3 | TRBD1 | CASSKGQVWQFF | TGTGCCAGCAGCAAAGGACAGGTTTGGCAGTTCTTC
medium-sized | TRBJ2-5 | 17 | TRBV3-1/TRBV3-2 | TRBD2 | CASSRPVGGRARKTQYF | TGTGCCAGCAGCCGCCCCGTTGGCGGGAGGGCCCGGAAGACCCAGTACTTC